This paragraph covers one T cell receptor beta chain sequence. The data derive from a study of shared T cell receptors in the human thymus. Trimming removed 3 bases from V and 5 bases from J; junction bases left unmatched: 10. The CDR3 runs 17 residues. The germline V gene encodes CDR1 ENHRY and CDR2 SYGVKD. The assay was immunoSEQ multiplex PCR, and TCRdb's table has in-frame clones only and misses some. Here the sample spans hundreds of thousands of clones, more than 75% being singletons. These records were also assigned to another study, of human thymus T cells. That report adds: Usage of V and J genes appeared biased in thymic and blood repertoires.

The receptor was derived from a boy in the first two years of life with a congenital heart defect. This chain uses TRBV10-3 with TRBJ2-3; 11 positions agree with TRBD2. Material: thymocytes. In DNA form, the CDR3 reads TGTGCCATCAGTGACGTCGGTAGCGGGAGGGCCGGAGATACGCAGTATTTT. Encoded protein: CAISDVGSGRAGDTQYF.